Each of the 26 T cell receptor beta chains below was sequenced from the same sample in a study of early T cells in non-severe SARS-CoV-2 infection. TCRdb redid the calling of the 5' RACE reads with MiXCR, one entry per CDR3 protein. The table lists just under 60,000 distinct CDR3 sequences, more than 8.5% of them singletons, with roughly a sixth in the top ten. The sample was whole blood. The receptors shown here come from an adult who was a healthcare worker with PCR-confirmed SARS-CoV-2 infection or an uninfected control (not recorded which).

This clonotype was counted between two and nine times. At one of its ends the junction is not consistent with the germline gene, which may arise from a read error. The V call is TRBV7-7, the J call TRBJ1-4; no clear D gene. CDR3 length: 11 residues. CDR1 is SSHAT and CDR2 is FNYEAQ in the germline V gene (reference sequence). Here the CDR3 DNA reads TGTGCTAGCAGCCCTAATGAAAAACTGTTTTTT. Translated: CASSPNEKLFF.

The genes are TRBV9 and TRBJ1-6; D unclear. Germline V gene data show CDR1 as SGDLS and CDR2 as YYNGEE. Trimming removed 4 bases from V and 9 bases from J, with 14 bases in between. The CDR3 runs to 14 residues. The DNA of the CDR3 is TGTGCCAGCAGCCCCGCGTCAGGTAGTTCACCCCTCCACTTT. Its protein product is CASSPASGSSPLHF.

The rearrangement links TRBV9 to TRBJ2-2; 12 nucleotides agree with TRBD2. The CDR3 length is 16 residues. CDR1 and CDR2 from the germline V gene are SGDLS and YYNGEE. Losses at the gene ends were 4 bases for V and 2 bases for J; bases not matched to a gene: 3. The chain's CDR3 is CASSPTSGSNTGELFF. CDR3 DNA sequence: TGTGCCAGCAGCCCGACTAGCGGGAGTAACACCGGGGAGCTGTTTTTT. The entire variable domain, with the rest obtained from reference TRBV9 and TRBJ2-2, is as follows: DSGVTQTPKHLITATGQRVTLRCSPRSGDLSVYWYQQSLDQGLQFLIQYYNGEERAKGNILERFSAQQFPDLHSELNLSSLELGDSALYFCASSPTSGSNTGELFFGEGSRLTVL.

There are many counts of this clonotype. The chain uses TRBV7-8 and TRBJ2-5; D gene uncertain. V lost 5 bases and J lost 5, with 18 bases in between. The CDR3 spans 15 residues. Germline CDR1 is SGHVS and CDR2 is FQNEAQ. The CDR3 DNA reads TGTGCCAGCAGCCCGACGACCGGATTCCGGGAGACCCAGTACTTC. The encoded protein is CASSPTTGFRETQYF. Looking up the rest from reference TRBV7-8 and TRBJ2-5 gives the full variable domain: GAGVSQSPRYKVAKRGQDVALRCDPISGHVSLFWYQQALGQGPEFLTYFQNEAQLDKSGLPSDRFFAERPEGSVSTLKIQRTQQEDSAVYLCASSPTTGFRETQYFGPGTRLLVL.

A word on this clonotype: A much larger clone lies one base from this, so it may be a read error. V is TRBV3-1 and J is TRBJ2-7; possibly TRBD1 for D (5 bases). The CDR3 is made up of 14 amino acids. Germline V CDR1 and CDR2: LGHDT, YNNKEL (reference sequence). The V and J ends lost 6 bases and 0 bases respectively, with 12 bases between them. CDR3 sequence: CASSGAMSSYEQYF. The CDR3 DNA sequence: TGTGCCAGCAGTGGGGCGATGAGCTCCTACGAGCAGTACTTC.

This clonotype has only a few counts. The V gene is TRBV27, the J gene TRBJ2-1; D is unresolved. The CDR3 length is 13 residues. The germline V gene encodes CDR1 MNHEY and CDR2 SMNVEV (reference sequence). V lost 5 bases and J 4 bases, leaving 9 bases between the germline ends. This CDR3 is CASSPTRYNEQFF. For the CDR3, the DNA is TGTGCCAGCAGTCCGACAAGATACAATGAGCAGTTCTTC.

Many counts were recorded for this clonotype. The chain is built from TRBV29-1 and TRBJ2-7, with 11 bases that match TRBD2. Germline CDR1 is SQVTM and CDR2 is ANQGSEA. CDR3 size: 11 residues. This CDR3 is CRGTSGHEQYF. As DNA, the CDR3 is TGCAGGGGGACTAGCGGCCACGAGCAGTACTTC.

This clonotype was recorded many times. CDR3 region: CSARIWGLSPDNEQFF. The CDR3 bases are TGCAGTGCTAGGATTTGGGGACTTTCCCCGGACAATGAGCAGTTCTTC. This chain connects TRBV20-1 to TRBJ2-1; possible D gene TRBD2, 6 bases. CDR3 length: 16 residues. Trimming pared 3 bases from V and 5 bases from J, leaving 20 bases between. Germline loops: CDR1 DFQATT, CDR2 SNEGSKA (reference sequence).

This clonotype has a count of ten or more. The rearrangement uses TRBV7-9 and TRBJ1-4; D may be TRBD1 (6 bases). CDR1 and CDR2 from the germline V gene are SEHNR and FQNEAQ (reference sequence). CDR3 length: 15 amino acids. Trimming left V 2 bases short and J 0 bases short, with 7 bases between. Here the CDR3 DNA reads TGTGCCAGCAGCTTACCAGGGGCAACTAATGAAAAACTGTTTTTT. It translates to CASSLPGATNEKLFF.

This clonotype was detected a few times. CDR3 residues: CASSQAGAGKNTIYF. The CDR3 nucleotides are TGTGCCAGCAGCCAAGCGGGGGCAGGGAAGAACACCATATATTTT. The chain uses TRBV4-2 and TRBJ1-3; possibly TRBD1 for D (6 bases). Germline loops: CDR1 LGHNA, CDR2 YNFKEQ. The CDR3 loop spans 15 amino acids. Deletions cut 1 base from V and 7 bases from J, with 14 bases between.

This clonotype was counted at least ten times. The rearrangement links TRBV29-1 to TRBJ2-7, with D perhaps matching TRBD1 or TRBD2 (6 bases each). CDR1 and CDR2 from the germline V gene are SQVTM and ANQGSEA. The CDR3 has 14 residues. V was cut by 4 bases and J by 1 base, with 14 bases left in between. CDR3 residues: CSVGSRGGSYEQYF. CDR3 DNA sequence: TGCAGCGTTGGGTCCAGGGGAGGATCCTACGAGCAGTACTTC.

The chain uses TRBV28 and TRBJ1-3; D is undetermined. This CDR3 region has 11 residues. The V and J ends lost 2 bases and 8 bases respectively, with 4 bases between them. Germline CDR1 reads MDHEN; CDR2 reads SYDVKM. The CDR3 here is CASSLTDTIYF. The CDR3, as DNA: TGTGCCAGCAGTTTAACGGACACCATATATTTT.

The CDR3 region is CASSFLGNTGELFF. DNA of the CDR3: TGTGCCAGCAGTTTTCTGGGTAATACCGGGGAGCTGTTTTTT. This chain links TRBV28 with TRBJ2-2; D unresolved. CDR3 size: 14 residues. The germline CDR1 and CDR2 sequences are MDHEN and SYDVKM. V was pared by 3 bases and J by 5 bases, with 10 bases between.

This clonotype appeared many times. J is TRBJ2-2 and V is TRBV29-1; weak D call: TRBD1 (6 bases). The CDR3 has 14 amino acids. Germline V gene lookup returns CDR1 SQVTM and CDR2 ANQGSEA. V dropped 6 bases and J dropped 4 bases, with 15 bases sitting between them. The CDR3 spells CSVGQTTSTGELFF. The DNA for the CDR3 is TGCAGCGTAGGACAGACAACGAGCACCGGGGAGCTGTTTTTT.

The sample holds many counts of this clonotype. The chain links TRBV4-3 to TRBJ2-5, with D perhaps matching TRBD2 (5 bases). The CDR3 extends over 14 amino acids. Trimming took off 1 base at V and 3 bases at J, with 9 bases between the two ends. In germline, CDR1 is LGHNA, CDR2 YSLEER. The CDR3 DNA sequence: TGCGCCAGCAGCCAAGGGAACGGGGAAGAGACCCAGTACTTC. This codes for CASSQGNGEETQYF.

This clonotype was seen many times. V and J are TRBV20-1 and TRBJ2-1; the D call may be TRBD1 or TRBD2 (5 bases each). The CDR3 covers 16 residues. With 0 bases removed from V and 4 bases from J, the gap between germline ends came to 16 bases. Germline V lookup: CDR1 DFQATT, CDR2 SNEGSKA (reference sequence). The CDR3 DNA is TGCAGTGCTAGAGATTGGCGGGCAGGGTGGTACAATGAGCAGTTCTTC. Its translation is CSARDWRAGWYNEQFF.

This clonotype was seen a handful of times. V gene TRBV19 combines with J gene TRBJ1-2; TRBD1 aligns across 7 bases. This CDR3 is 13 amino acids long. Germline CDR1 reads LNHDA; CDR2 reads SQIVND (reference sequence). The V segment lost 1 base and the J segment 8 bases; nucleotides outside the gene matches: 4. CDR3 nucleotides: TGTGCCAGTAGTATAGGACAGGGTTACGGCTACACCTTC. Its protein product is CASSIGQGYGYTF. The full variable domain, its missing parts supplied by reference TRBV19 and TRBJ1-2, is DGGITQSPKYLFRKEGQNVTLSCEQNLNHDAMYWYRQDPGQGLRLIYYSQIVNDFQKGDIAEGYSVSREKKESFPLTVTSAQKNPTAFYLCASSIGQGYGYTFGSGTRLTVV.

This clonotype came up many times. The chain is built from TRBV5-4 and TRBJ2-1; D gene uncertain. Germline CDR1 is SGHNT and CDR2 is YYREEE (reference sequence). The CDR3 loop spans 14 amino acids. Trimming shortened V by 0 bases and J by 9 bases, and 13 bases separated the two germline ends. CDR3 DNA sequence: TGTGCCAGCAGCTTGGAGTTGGCAGGTCTTGAGCAGTTCTTC. This gives the protein CASSLELAGLEQFF.

This clonotype has a handful of counts. V and J are TRBV5-4 and TRBJ1-2, with 7 bases matching TRBD1. Germline-derived CDR1 and CDR2 are SGHNT and YYREEE (reference sequence). V lost 0 bases and J lost 4; bases outside the gene matches: 3. CDR3 length: 14 residues. CDR3 loop: CASSLDRGGYGYTF. The CDR3 DNA is TGTGCCAGCAGCTTGGACAGGGGAGGCTATGGCTACACCTTC.

This clonotype was recorded at least ten times. This rearrangement joins TRBV3-1 to TRBJ2-2, with 8 positions matching TRBD2. Germline loops: CDR1 LGHDT, CDR2 YNNKEL (reference sequence). The CDR3 has 17 residues. V lost 4 bases and J lost 4; bases outside the gene matches: 11. This CDR3 is CASSRTGGRRSTGELFF. For the CDR3, the DNA is TGTGCCAGCAGCCGAACGGGCGGGAGGAGGTCCACCGGGGAGCTGTTTTTT.

This clonotype has just a few counts. The V call is TRBV7-9, the J call TRBJ1-2; no firm D call. Deletions cut 0 bases from V and 5 bases from J, with 4 bases between. Germline loops: CDR1 SEHNR, CDR2 FQNEAQ (reference sequence). CDR3 length: 12 residues. This chain's CDR3 is CASSLAEYGYTF. For the CDR3, the DNA is TGTGCCAGCAGCTTAGCAGAGTATGGCTACACCTTC.

V usage is TRBV5-4 and J usage is TRBJ2-4, with D tentatively TRBD1 (6 bases). Trimming took off 1 base at V and 1 base at J, with 6 bases between the two ends. Germline CDR1 SGHNT, CDR2 YYREEE (reference sequence). The CDR3 sequence is 14 residues long. Here the CDR3 reads CASSLTGAKNIQYF. The CDR3 DNA reads TGTGCCAGCAGCTTGACAGGGGCCAAAAACATTCAGTACTTC.

This clonotype has a count of ten or more. This chain joins TRBV5-6 and TRBJ1-1, with D unresolved. This CDR3 contains 16 residues. CDR1 SGHDT and CDR2 YYEEEE come from the germline V gene. V was trimmed by 3 bases and J by 4 bases, leaving 19 bases between them. The CDR3 DNA reads as TGTGCCAGCAGCTCTGACACCTACCCTGGCTTCACTGAAGCTTTCTTT. It is translated as CASSSDTYPGFTEAFF.

This clonotype was seen ten or more times. This sequence joins TRBV10-2 and TRBJ2-1; D may be TRBD2 (6 bases). V lost 4 bases, J lost 1 base, and 11 bases lay in between. This CDR3 is 15 amino acids long. Germline assignment: CDR1 WSHSY and CDR2 SAAADI. The CDR3 DNA is TGCGCCAGCAGTGGGGCGGGAACTTCCTACAATGAGCAGTTCTTC. Protein: CASSGAGTSYNEQFF.

The sample holds a few counts of this clonotype. The chain carries TRBV7-2 and TRBJ2-1; 9 bases match TRBD2. The germline V gene encodes CDR1 SGHTA and CDR2 FQGNSA. With 5 bases clipped from V and 4 bases from J, the junction kept 18 bases outside the gene matches. This CDR3 comprises 19 residues. CDR3 in amino acids: CASSHSGSPWWSSYNEQFF. DNA for the CDR3: TGTGCCAGCAGCCATAGCGGGAGTCCTTGGTGGTCCTCGTACAATGAGCAGTTCTTC.

This clonotype was seen more than once but under ten times. This chain connects TRBV20-1 to TRBJ2-1; D possibly uses TRBD1 or TRBD2 (5 bases each). From germline, CDR1 is DFQATT and CDR2 SNEGSKA (reference sequence). CDR3 length equals 14 residues. The germline V and J ends were trimmed by 4 bases and 2 bases, with 12 bases remaining between them. The CDR3 protein is CSATNMGAYNEQFF. For the CDR3, the DNA is TGCAGTGCTACGAACATGGGGGCCTACAATGAGCAGTTCTTC.